The T cell receptor (beta chain) under discussion was sequenced for a study of CD8 T cells in Susac syndrome. Study-wide results and caveats: Clonal expansion was missing from Susac syndrome CD4+ T cell repertoires.

In the case of this clonotype: The antigen is not known.

The CDR3 contains 12 residues. Germline loops: CDR1 DFQATT, CDR2 SNEGSKA (reference sequence). The V end lost 3 bases, the J end lost 7 bases, and 12 bases lay between the germline ends. An input of about 0.5 to 1 ug of RNA was subjected to reverse transcription using random hexamers. TCRdb passed the immunoSEQ multiplex PCR reads through MiXCR, listing each CDR3 protein once. The data hold around 180,000 distinct CDR3 sequences, with approximately 94% observed a single time. TEMRA cells were FACS-enriched, while CD8+ and CD4+ T cells were negatively isolated. This sequence was found in a human donor with Susac syndrome. The V and J genes are TRBV20-1 and TRBJ1-2, with TRBD1 as a possible D gene (5 bases). The sample was CD4+ T cells from PBMCs. The CDR3 here is CSASWGRRGYTF. CDR3 sequence (DNA): TGCAGTGCTAGTTGGGGCAGGCGTGGCTACACCTTC.